Described below is a single TCR beta chain sequence and its context. As yet, its antigen is unknown. The data were taken from a study of OX40 agonist ivuxolimab in advanced cancers. Study summary: The study enrolled dose-escalation patients with hepatocellular carcinoma, melanoma, renal cell or head and neck cancer. The study's findings and limits: CD4+ T cells averaged fewer expanded clones than CD8+ T cells.

Germline CDR1 MGHDK, CDR2 SYGVNS. The CDR3 contains 13 residues. Trimming shortened V by 2 bases and J by 10 bases, and 11 bases separated the two germline ends. Blood samples were obtained at baseline, cycle 4 day 1, and cycle 7 day 1. TCRdb's copy holds only in-frame clones and misses some; the assay was immunoSEQ multiplex PCR. The repertoire has 6,500 to 7,000 clones, approximately 80% of them found once; the top ten carry 19%. This TCR was recovered from an adult with an advanced solid tumor such as melanoma, head and neck, liver or kidney cancer. The chain is built from TRBV25-1 and TRBJ1-4; D is ambiguous. The source was CD4+ or CD8+ T cells sorted from blood, collected in a trial of the OX40 agonist ivuxolimab. The CDR3 loop reads CASSELTTGKLFF. CDR3 nucleotide sequence: TGTGCCAGCAGTGAACTAACCACGGGAAAACTGTTTTTT.